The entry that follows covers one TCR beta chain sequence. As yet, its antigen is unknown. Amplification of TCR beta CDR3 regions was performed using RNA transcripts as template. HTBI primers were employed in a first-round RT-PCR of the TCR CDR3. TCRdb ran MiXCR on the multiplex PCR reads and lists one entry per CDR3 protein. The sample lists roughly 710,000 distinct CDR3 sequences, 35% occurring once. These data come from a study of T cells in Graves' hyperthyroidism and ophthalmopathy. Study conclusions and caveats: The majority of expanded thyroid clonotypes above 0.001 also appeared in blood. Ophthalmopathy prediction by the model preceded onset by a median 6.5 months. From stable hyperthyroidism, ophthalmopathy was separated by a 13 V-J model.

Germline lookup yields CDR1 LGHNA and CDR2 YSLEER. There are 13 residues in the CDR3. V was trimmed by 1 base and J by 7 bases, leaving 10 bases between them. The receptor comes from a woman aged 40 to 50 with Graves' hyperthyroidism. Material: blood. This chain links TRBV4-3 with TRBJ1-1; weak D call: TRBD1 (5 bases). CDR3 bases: TGCGCCAGCAGCCAAGTGAGGGGAAATGAAGCTTTCTTT. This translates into CASSQVRGNEAFF.